This T cell receptor (beta chain) appears in the sequencing data of a study of blood T cell repertoires in COVID-19. The CDR3 covers 15 residues. Per germline, CDR1 SEHNR and CDR2 FQNEAQ (reference sequence). V was shortened by 2 bases and J by 4 bases, with 12 bases between the two germline ends. Measured with immunoSEQ multiplex PCR; TCRdb has only the in-frame clones, and not every one. The data show about 430,000 clones, more than 70% seen once. The V and J genes are TRBV7-9 and TRBJ2-1, with D maybe TRBD1 (5 bases). Sequenced: PBMCs or T cells enriched from blood (not recorded which). The TCR originated in a woman younger than 35 who had been exposed to COVID-19. The CDR3 loop reads CASSLRSRVYNEQFF. CDR3 bases: TGTGCCAGCAGCTTAAGGAGCAGGGTGTACAATGAGCAGTTCTTC.